The 2 T cell receptor beta chains presented below share a single source sample, sequenced in a study of cytomegalovirus exposure and HLA in healthy donors. Produced via immunoSEQ multiplex PCR; TCRdb's table is partial and in-frame only. The table has about 340,000 clones, more than 80% seen once; the top ten hold around 0.8%. The sample taken for sequencing was PBMCs. These receptors all stem from a woman under 30 in good health and CMV-seronegative.

This sequence joins TRBV7-9 and TRBJ1-3; no definite D call. The CDR3 extends over 13 amino acids. From germline, CDR1 is SEHNR and CDR2 FQNEAQ (reference sequence). V was trimmed by 5 bases and J by 9 bases, leaving 14 bases between them. The CDR3 reads CASSPDGDLTIYF. Written as DNA, the CDR3 is TGTGCCAGCAGCCCAGACGGAGATCTCACCATATATTTT.

The chain couples TRBV2 to TRBJ1-5; D possibly corresponds to TRBD1 (6 bases). The CDR3 spans 17 residues. Germline-derived CDR1 and CDR2 are SNHLY and FYNNEI. Trimming removed 3 bases at V and 0 bases at J, with 15 bases between. CDR3 residues: CASSEGERGYSNQPQHF. The CDR3, as DNA: TGTGCCAGCAGTGAGGGGGAGAGGGGGTATAGCAATCAGCCCCAGCATTTT.